The rows below give T cell receptor beta chains drawn from one sample of a study of Graves' ophthalmopathy and Graves' hyperthyroidism. TCRdb ran MiXCR on the multiplex PCR reads and lists one entry per CDR3 protein. There are about 550,000 distinct CDR3 sequences in the sample; just under 40% occur only once, and about 4.1% lies in the top ten. The sequencing sample was made of peripheral blood or thyroid tissue (not recorded which). Receptor source: an adult man with Graves' hyperthyroidism. Each CDR3 is given with its conserved first and last residue. D genes are given only for firm matches. Expanded clones are given a class, and other clones once, few, many or no size at all.

clone size: NA
D gene: TRBD1
V gene: TRBV9
J gene: TRBJ1-4
CDR3 DNA: TGTGCCAGCAGCGTGTTGGGACAGGGATTGGGAAATGAAAAACTGTTTTTT
CDR3 protein: CASSVLGQGLGNEKLFF

clone size: many
D gene: TRBD1
V gene: TRBV7-8
J gene: TRBJ1-3
CDR3 DNA: TGTGCCAGCAGCCGGACAGGGACAGGAAACACCATATATTTT
CDR3 protein: CASSRTGTGNTIYF

clone size: many
D gene: NA
V gene: TRBV7-8
J gene: TRBJ2-2
CDR3 DNA: TGTGCCAGCAGCTTAGGAACTAGCTTATCGGCCGGGGAGCTGTTTTTT
CDR3 protein: CASSLGTSLSAGELFF

clone size: few
D gene: TRBD2
V gene: TRBV20-1
J gene: TRBJ2-3
CDR3 DNA: TGCAGTGTTACTAGCGGGAGGATGGGAGGAAGTGATACGCAGTATTTT
CDR3 protein: CSVTSGRMGGSDTQYF

clone size: few
D gene: TRBD1
V gene: TRBV7-2
J gene: TRBJ1-5
CDR3 DNA: TGTGCCAGCAGCTTAGGGTTGCAGGGGGCGCGAAGGATGATCGGTCAGCCCCAGCATTTT
CDR3 protein: CASSLGLQGARRMIGQPQHF

clone size: NA
D gene: TRBD1
V gene: TRBV7-9
J gene: TRBJ1-1
CDR3 DNA: TGTGCCACCCCGTTGGAAGGGGGCGCACACACTGAAGCTTTCTTT
CDR3 protein: CATPLEGGAHTEAFF

clone size: few
D gene: NA
V gene: TRBV7-2
J gene: TRBJ2-3
CDR3 DNA: TGTGCCAGCAGCTTATACGTGGACAGAAGCACAGATACGCAGTATTTT
CDR3 protein: CASSLYVDRSTDTQYF

clone size: NA
D gene: NA
V gene: TRBV15
J gene: TRBJ1-2
CDR3 DNA: TGTGCCACCAGCAGCAGTGAGATCCGGGACAACTATGGCTACACCTTC
CDR3 protein: CATSSSEIRDNYGYTF

clone size: NA
D gene: NA
V gene: TRBV7-9
J gene: TRBJ2-2
CDR3 DNA: TGTGCCAGCAGTCCCCCTGAGCGGGAGCTGTTTTTT
CDR3 protein: CASSPPERELFF

clone size: many
D gene: NA
V gene: TRBV6-5
J gene: TRBJ1-1
CDR3 DNA: TGTGCCAGCAGTCCCCGGAAGGGTGGAAACACTGAAGCTTTCTTT
CDR3 protein: CASSPRKGGNTEAFF

clone size: many
D gene: TRBD1
V gene: TRBV5-5
J gene: TRBJ2-2
CDR3 DNA: TGTGCCAGCAGCACGACAGGGGACGCCGGGGAGCTGTTTTTT
CDR3 protein: CASSTTGDAGELFF

clone size: NA
D gene: NA
V gene: TRBV10-3
J gene: TRBJ1-2
CDR3 DNA: TGTGCCATCAGTGCGTCCGGGGACTATGGCTACACCTTC
CDR3 protein: CAISASGDYGYTF

clone size: NA
D gene: TRBD1
V gene: TRBV6-5
J gene: TRBJ2-7
CDR3 DNA: TGTGCCAGCAGTTACTTTAAGGGACAGGGATACGAGCAGTACTTC
CDR3 protein: CASSYFKGQGYEQYF

clone size: many
D gene: NA
V gene: TRBV5-8
J gene: TRBJ1-1
CDR3 DNA: TGTGCCAGCAGCTTGGCACTGATCGGGGCGAGGACTGAAGCTTTCTTT
CDR3 protein: CASSLALIGARTEAFF

clone size: many
D gene: NA
V gene: TRBV29-1
J gene: TRBJ1-2
CDR3 DNA: TGCAGCGTTGAAGATCATGGCAGGGACTATGGCTACACCTTC
CDR3 protein: CSVEDHGRDYGYTF

clone size: NA
D gene: TRBD1
V gene: TRBV25-1
J gene: TRBJ1-2
CDR3 DNA: TGTGCCAGCAGTGTGGCCAGACAGGGAATAGAGTACGCCTTC
CDR3 protein: CASSVARQGIEYAF